This TCR beta chain was recovered during a study of blood T cell repertoires in COVID-19 (dated by TCRdb to 2018 to 2021). With respect to the entire study: The collaborator samples originated in the United States, Italy and Spain and spanned the acute and convalescent phases of COVID-19. The prospective study material was composed of cDNA or gDNA derived from T cells, B-cell-depleted T cells, or PBMCs. Subjects who had been exposed to COVID-19, were actively infected with it, or had recovered from it provided the deeply sampled blood TCRbeta repertoires that made up the dataset. The repertoires were made available in a free public database intended to serve as a resource for research on the immune response to SARS-CoV-2. The samples were drawn from the first 160 participants of the ongoing ImmuneRACE study and from 1,254 subjects provided by 6 global collaborators. A de-identified subject ID, COVID-19 status, age in years and sex were almost always included in the sample metadata. HLA class I and class II types, where available, came from metadata supplied by the sample provider rather than from assay-based typing.

Study-wide conclusions, independent of this receptor: The quantity of clinical and demographic metadata differed by source and by participant and was supplied without curation.

Worth noting for this clone: What antigen it recognizes has not been identified. One base away there is no much larger clone; base qualities are not given.

The CDR3 numbers 13 residues from cysteine through phenylalanine. Just the 39-base CDR3 DNA is kept, in frame starting at base 1. Reading the germline V gene gives CDR1 KGHSH and CDR2 LQKENI. V loses 0 bases of germline sequence and J loses 2 bases, and the interval between the two ends is 5 bases. The immunoSEQ Assay, a bias-controlled multiplex PCR, was used to amplify TCRbeta CDR3 regions from genomic DNA. Processing in the source paper ran as follows. The number of nucleated cells in each sample was estimated by amplification of reference gene primers within the assay. To quantify the absolute abundance of each unique TCRbeta CDR3 rearrangement, sequence reads were collapsed and filtered. Productive Simpson clonality was computed per sample as the square root of Simpson's diversity index over productive rearrangements. TCRdb mirrors the immuneACCESS table, restricted to in-frame sequences. Some clones are absent from its copies; in checked studies, under half trace to an unresolved V gene, and the reason for the others is unknown. V, J and clone size were drawn from that table, and D and trimming were deduced from the DNA. This sample is represented by approximately 88,000 clones; 85% to 95% of them were singletons. The leading ten clones occupy 3.9% of the sample.

Collaborating institutions collected whole blood in K2EDTA tubes following their own protocols. Collaborator samples were shipped for TCRbeta analysis as frozen whole blood, isolated PBMCs, or DNA extracted from either sample type. Sequencing was carried out using peripheral blood. This TCR was sampled from a woman in her forties or fifties in a cohort sampled during active COVID-19. The chain uses TRBV18 and TRBJ2-7, with the D gene too uncertain to name. The DNA reads TGTGCCAGCTCACCACCTTCTACCTACGAGCAGTACTTC. Its coded protein is CASSPPSTYEQYF.